The clone carrying this TCR beta chain has just a few counts. Its antigen is currently unknown. TRB rearrangements spanning V, D and J were amplified using mixed TRB-A/B primers. A single record per CDR3 protein comes from TCRdb applying MiXCR to the multiplex PCR reads. The sample consists of just under 2,000 distinct CDR3 sequences, 25% to 30% of them appearing once. Amplification of TCR beta used genomic DNA extracted from peripheral blood. This CDR3 is built from 13 residues. J lost 0 bases, V lost 10 bases, and 1 base had no gene match. CDR1 is LGHNA, CDR2 YSLEER, per germline. This record belongs to a study of T cell repertoires in aging, cancer and after chemotherapy. Findings and limits, study-wide: In each cancer cohort, median generation probability increased across chemotherapy, suggesting thymic output rebounded. In healthy donors, age-related TCR diversity loss mainly reflected lost richness.

Sequenced input: blood. V is TRBV4-3 and J is TRBJ1-5; TRBD1 agrees at 9 bases. The receptor was isolated from a human donor with a solid tumor. This CDR3 reads CAMGQGSNQPQHF. The CDR3 region has the DNA TGCGCCATGGGACAGGGTAGCAATCAGCCCCAGCATTTT.